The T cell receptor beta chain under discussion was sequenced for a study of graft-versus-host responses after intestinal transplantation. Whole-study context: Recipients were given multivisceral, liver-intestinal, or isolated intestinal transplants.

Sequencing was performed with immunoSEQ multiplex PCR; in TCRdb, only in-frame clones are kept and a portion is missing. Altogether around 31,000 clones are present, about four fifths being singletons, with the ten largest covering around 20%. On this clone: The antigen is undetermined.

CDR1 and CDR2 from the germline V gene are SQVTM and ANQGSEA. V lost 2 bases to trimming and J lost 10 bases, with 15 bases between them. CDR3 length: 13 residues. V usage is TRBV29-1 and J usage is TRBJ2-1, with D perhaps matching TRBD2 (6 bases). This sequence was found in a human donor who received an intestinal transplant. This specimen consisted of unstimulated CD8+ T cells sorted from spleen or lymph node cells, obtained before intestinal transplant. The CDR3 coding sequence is TGCAGCGTTGAACGAGCCGGGAGTTGGGAGCAGTTCTTC. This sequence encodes CSVERAGSWEQFF.